This passage covers 21 T cell receptor beta chains from one sample sequenced in a study of STAT5B mutations in CD4+ large granular lymphocyte leukemia. Repertoires were generated with immunoSEQ multiplex PCR, while TCRdb's copy carries only in-frame clones and drops some. The sample records roughly 40,000 clones, 80% to 90% being singletons. The specimen was CD4+ T cells from blood buffy coats. The receptors were sampled from a human donor in good health.

The genes are TRBV19 and TRBJ2-7; 10 bases line up with TRBD1. V gave up 6 bases and J gave up 2 bases; unmatched junction bases: 4. The CDR3 length is 14 residues. The germline CDR1 and CDR2 sequences are LNHDA and SQIVND (reference sequence). CDR3 region: CASSWDRGPYEQYF. The CDR3 coding sequence is TGTGCCAGTAGCTGGGACAGGGGCCCCTACGAGCAGTACTTC.

The genes are TRBV30 and TRBJ1-2; 10 bases map to TRBD1. The CDR3 contains 14 residues. J lost 4 bases, V lost 2 bases, and 4 bases had no gene match. Per the germline V gene, CDR1 is GTSNPN and CDR2 is SVGIG (reference sequence). The CDR3 DNA sequence: TGTGCCTGGAGTCGGGACAGGGGCGCCTATGGCTACACCTTC. This sequence encodes CAWSRDRGAYGYTF.

The chain recombines TRBV5-1 with TRBJ2-2, with D unclear. Looked up from germline, CDR1 is SGHRS and CDR2 is YFSETQ. Trimming left V 4 bases short and J 0 bases short, with 10 bases between. The CDR3 runs to 15 residues. The chain's CDR3 is CASSTLQANTGELFF. The CDR3 nucleotides read TGCGCCAGCAGCACCTTACAAGCGAACACCGGGGAGCTGTTTTTT.

The rearrangement joins TRBV27 to TRBJ1-6; possible D gene TRBD1, 5 bases. Trimming removed 5 bases at V and 10 bases at J, with 27 bases between. The CDR3 is made up of 18 amino acids. Germline V gives CDR1 MNHEY, CDR2 SMNVEV (reference sequence). The CDR3 region is CASSHPPRPTARRSPLHF. The CDR3 coding sequence is TGTGCCAGCAGTCACCCCCCCCGACCGACAGCCCGAAGGTCACCCCTCCACTTT.

The CDR3 bases are TGTGCCAGCAGCCTCGGACTAGCGGGAGGGCCCGGGGAGCTGTTTTTT. Translation gives CASSLGLAGGPGELFF. The J gene is TRBJ2-2, the V gene TRBV6-6, with 15 bases aligning to TRBD2. Per germline, CDR1 MNHNY and CDR2 SVGAGI (reference sequence). The CDR3 consists of 16 residues. The V gene end was trimmed by 6 bases and the J gene end by 6 bases; junction bases not matched to a gene: 5.

J is TRBJ2-5 and V is TRBV5-1, with D perhaps TRBD1 or TRBD2 (6 bases each). Per germline, CDR1 SGHRS and CDR2 YFSETQ. Trimming left V 2 bases short and J 1 base short, with 9 bases between. This CDR3 region has 14 residues. CDR3 nucleotide sequence: TGCGCCAGCAGCTTCGGGGGCGCCCAAGAGACCCAGTACTTC. It encodes CASSFGGAQETQYF.

This chain connects TRBV7-9 to TRBJ2-3; 9 positions match TRBD2. The CDR3 length is 15 residues. Germline lookup yields CDR1 SEHNR and CDR2 FQNEAQ (reference sequence). After removal of 5 bases from V and 7 bases from J, the junction contained 10 bases not matched to a gene. CDR3 region: CASSAGGLALNTQYF. CDR3 coding DNA: TGTGCCAGCAGCGCAGGCGGACTAGCGTTAAATACGCAGTATTTT.

This rearrangement joins TRBV18 to TRBJ2-3; 9 positions agree with TRBD2. The V gene's germline CDR1 is KGHSH and CDR2 LQKENI. This CDR3 is 15 amino acids long. V shed 2 bases and J 4 bases; nucleotides not matched to a gene: 4. The CDR3 sequence: CASSPRGGGADTQYF. CDR3 coding DNA: TGTGCCAGCTCACCAAGAGGCGGGGGGGCAGATACGCAGTATTTT. The full variable domain, in which reference TRBV18 and TRBJ2-3 provide the parts outside the CDR3, is NAGVMQNPRHLVRRRGQEARLRCSPMKGHSHVYWYRQLPEEGLKFMVYLQKENIIDESGMPKERFSAEFPKEGPSILRIQQVVRGDSAAYFCASSPRGGGADTQYFGPGTRLTVL.

The chain is built from TRBV11-3 and TRBJ2-3; D unresolved. V dropped 0 bases and J dropped 3 bases, with 1 base sitting between them. The germline gives CDR1 SGHNT, CDR2 YENEEA. CDR3 length: 12 amino acids. The CDR3 nucleotides read TGTGCCAGCAGCTTAGATACAGATACGCAGTATTTT. Protein: CASSLDTDTQYF.

This chain connects TRBV6-5 to TRBJ1-2; D possibly corresponds to TRBD1 (5 bases). The CDR3 spans 13 residues. CDR1 MNHEY and CDR2 SVGAGI come from the germline V gene. Trimming left V 6 bases short and J 5 bases short, with 13 bases between. CDR3 sequence: CASSRGTEYGYTF. The CDR3 DNA sequence: TGTGCCAGCAGCCGCGGGACGGAGTATGGCTACACCTTC.

The chain links TRBV29-1 to TRBJ2-7, with D possibly matching TRBD1 (5 bases). Germline loops: CDR1 SQVTM, CDR2 ANQGSEA. The CDR3 has 12 amino acids. Trimming took 8 bases from V and 2 from J, leaving 13 bases between them. The CDR3 DNA reads as TGCAGCACCTTAACAGGTACCTACGAGCAGTACTTC. Amino acids: CSTLTGTYEQYF.

This clone was seen just once. This rearrangement joins TRBV28 to TRBJ2-1; 7 bases are a match to TRBD2. Trimming cost V 6 bases and J 5 bases; bases outside gene matches: 10. Germline CDR1 and CDR2: MDHEN and SYDVKM. This CDR3 region has 15 residues. CDR3 coding DNA: TGTGCCAGCAGGCCCCCCGGACTAGTTAACAATGAGCAGTTCTTC. It yields the protein CASRPPGLVNNEQFF.

The J gene is TRBJ2-1, the V gene TRBV5-4, with 9 nucleotides matching TRBD2. CDR3 length equals 15 residues. The germline CDR1 and CDR2 sequences are SGHNT and YYREEE (reference sequence). Trimming at V came to 0 bases and at J to 8 bases, leaving 6 bases not matched to a gene. CDR3 coding DNA: TGTGCCAGCAGCTTGGGCGGGGGGGCCTTCTATGAGCAGTTCTTC. Translation: CASSLGGGAFYEQFF.

This chain joins TRBV29-1 and TRBJ2-1; 7 bases map to TRBD1. The CDR3 runs 13 residues. Germline V gives CDR1 SQVTM, CDR2 ANQGSEA. J lost 6 bases, V lost 4 bases, and 6 bases had no gene match. Written as DNA, the CDR3 is TGCAGCGTTGTACAGGGGAATCCCAATGAGCAGTTCTTC. It codes for CSVVQGNPNEQFF.

The V and J genes are TRBV11-3 and TRBJ2-2; the match to TRBD2 covers 9 bases. The CDR3 sequence is 15 residues long. V lost 1 base to trimming and J lost 4 bases; unmatched junction nucleotides: 1. The germline gives CDR1 SGHNT, CDR2 YENEEA. CDR3 nucleotide sequence: TGTGCCAGCAGCTTAGGACTAGCGGTCACCGGGGAGCTGTTTTTT. As protein: CASSLGLAVTGELFF.

The rearrangement links TRBV6-1 to TRBJ1-6; D is unresolved. V was pared by 1 base and J by 0 bases, with 10 bases between. CDR1 is MNHNS and CDR2 is SASEGT in the germline V gene. CDR3 length: 17 amino acids. CDR3 in DNA: TGTGCCAGCAGTGAAGGGCCGTCAAGCTCCTATAATTCACCCCTCCACTTT. This codes for CASSEGPSSSYNSPLHF.

This sequence joins TRBV29-1 and TRBJ2-7, with D perhaps matching TRBD2 (5 bases). With 6 bases removed from V and 1 base from J, the gap between germline ends came to 28 bases. Germline V gives CDR1 SQVTM, CDR2 ANQGSEA. The CDR3 contains 18 residues. The chain's CDR3 is CSVRTRGSQWETSYEQYF. The CDR3 region has the DNA TGCAGCGTAAGAACTCGCGGGTCACAATGGGAAACATCCTACGAGCAGTACTTC.

The chain recombines TRBV2 with TRBJ2-7, with D possibly matching TRBD2 (6 bases). This CDR3 is 13 amino acids long. The ends were cut back, 4 bases at V and 6 bases at J, with 13 bases in the middle. Germline values: CDR1 SNHLY, CDR2 FYNNEI. CDR3 loop: CASSVMGGSEQYF. CDR3 DNA: TGTGCCAGCAGTGTTATGGGGGGTTCCGAGCAGTACTTC.

The V gene is TRBV7-6, the J gene TRBJ2-5; D could derive from TRBD1 or TRBD2 (6 bases each). Germline CDR1 reads SGHVS; CDR2 reads FNYEAQ. Trimming cost V 5 bases and J 6 bases, with 13 bases left between them. There are 13 residues in the CDR3. The CDR3 reads CASSERGAQTQYF. CDR3 sequence (DNA): TGTGCCAGCAGCGAGAGGGGGGCGCAGACCCAGTACTTC. Supplemented by reference TRBV7-6 and TRBJ2-5, the full variable domain reads GAGVSQSPRYKVTKRGQDVALRCDPISGHVSLYWYRQALGQGPEFLTYFNYEAQQDKSGLPNDRFSAERPEGSISTLTIQRTEQRDSAMYRCASSERGAQTQYFGPGTRLLVL.

The CDR3 sequence is CASSLRSRVANQPQHF. CDR3 in DNA: TGTGCCAGCAGCTTACGTTCCAGGGTGGCCAATCAGCCCCAGCATTTT. The gene calls are TRBV5-4 and TRBJ1-5; possible D gene TRBD1, 5 bases. The germline V gene has CDR1 SGHNT and CDR2 YYREEE (reference sequence). V gave up 2 bases and J gave up 3 bases, with 15 bases separating them. The length of the CDR3 is 16 residues.

The chain uses TRBV9 and TRBJ2-7, with 7 positions matching TRBD1. The ends lost 4 bases at V and 3 bases at J; junction bases unmatched: 10. Germline V gene data show CDR1 as SGDLS and CDR2 as YYNGEE. The CDR3 covers 15 residues. Here the CDR3 DNA reads TGTGCCAGCAGCTCCCGAGACAGGGCAGACTACGAGCAGTACTTC. Its protein product is CASSSRDRADYEQYF.